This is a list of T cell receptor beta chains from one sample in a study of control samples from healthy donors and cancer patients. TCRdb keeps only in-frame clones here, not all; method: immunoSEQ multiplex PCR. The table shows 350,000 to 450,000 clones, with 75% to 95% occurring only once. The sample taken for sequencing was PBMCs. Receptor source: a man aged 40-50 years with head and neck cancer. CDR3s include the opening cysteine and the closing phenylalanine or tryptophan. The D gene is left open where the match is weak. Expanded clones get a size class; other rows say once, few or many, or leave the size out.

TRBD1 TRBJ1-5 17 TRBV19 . CASRVTGGDLSNQPQHF TGTGCCAGTAGGGTTACAGGGGGCGATTTGAGCAATCAGCCCCAGCATTTT
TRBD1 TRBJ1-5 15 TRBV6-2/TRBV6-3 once CASSYGQGAGQPQHF TGTGCCAGCAGTTACGGACAGGGGGCAGGTCAGCCCCAGCATTTT
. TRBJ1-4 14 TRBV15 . CATSPSRTNEKLFF TGTGCCACCAGCCCGAGTCGGACTAATGAAAAACTGTTTTTT
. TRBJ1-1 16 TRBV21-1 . CASSNSDRKMNTEAFF TGTGCCAGCAGCAACAGCGACAGGAAGATGAACACTGAAGCTTTCTTT
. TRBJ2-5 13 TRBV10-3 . CAITSGPRETQYF TGTGCCATCACCTCAGGGCCCCGGGAGACCCAGTACTTC
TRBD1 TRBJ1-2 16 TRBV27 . CASSSFSQGVPYGYTF TGTGCCAGCAGTTCCTTCTCCCAGGGGGTCCCCTATGGCTACACCTTC
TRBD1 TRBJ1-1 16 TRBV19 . CASSFPRGQRNTEAFF TGTGCCAGTAGTTTCCCAAGGGGACAGAGGAACACTGAAGCTTTCTTT
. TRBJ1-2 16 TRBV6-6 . CASSYLTWRANYGYTF TGTGCCAGCAGTTACTTGACCTGGCGAGCGAACTATGGCTACACCTTC
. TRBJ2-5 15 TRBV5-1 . CASSLGLAVQETQYF TGCGCCAGCAGCTTGGGTCTGGCAGTTCAAGAGACCCAGTACTTC
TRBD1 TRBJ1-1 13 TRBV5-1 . CASKDRVDTEAFF TGCGCCAGCAAAGACAGGGTGGACACTGAAGCTTTCTTT
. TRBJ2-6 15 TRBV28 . CATTGHLPGANVLTF TGTGCCACAACGGGACATCTACCTGGGGCCAACGTCCTGACTTTC
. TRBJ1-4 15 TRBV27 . CASSRWAGVNEKLFF TGTGCCAGCAGTCGGTGGGCAGGCGTTAATGAAAAACTGTTTTTT
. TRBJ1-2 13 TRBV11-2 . CASSSVLYYGYTF TGTGCCAGCAGCTCGGTTTTGTATTATGGCTACACCTTC
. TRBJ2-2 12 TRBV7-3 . CASSPRAGELFF TGTGCCAGCAGCCCGCGGGCCGGGGAGCTGTTTTTT
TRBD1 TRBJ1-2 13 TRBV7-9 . CASSPWTGIGYTF TGTGCCAGCAGCCCTTGGACAGGGATTGGCTACACCTTC
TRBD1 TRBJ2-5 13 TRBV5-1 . CASSDRVLETQYF TGCGCCAGCAGCGACAGGGTCCTAGAGACCCAGTACTTC
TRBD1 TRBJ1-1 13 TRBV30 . CAWSHRGYTEAFF TGTGCCTGGTCCCACAGGGGATACACTGAAGCTTTCTTT
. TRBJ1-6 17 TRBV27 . CASSLSRGGSRNSPLHF TGTGCCAGCAGTTTATCTCGTGGGGGGTCAAGGAATTCACCCCTCCACTTT
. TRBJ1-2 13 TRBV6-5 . CASSYSGPAGYTF TGTGCCAGCAGTTACTCGGGTCCAGCGGGCTACACCTTC
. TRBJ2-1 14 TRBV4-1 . CASSSRTVYNEQFF TGCGCCAGCAGCTCACGGACGGTCTACAATGAGCAGTTCTTC